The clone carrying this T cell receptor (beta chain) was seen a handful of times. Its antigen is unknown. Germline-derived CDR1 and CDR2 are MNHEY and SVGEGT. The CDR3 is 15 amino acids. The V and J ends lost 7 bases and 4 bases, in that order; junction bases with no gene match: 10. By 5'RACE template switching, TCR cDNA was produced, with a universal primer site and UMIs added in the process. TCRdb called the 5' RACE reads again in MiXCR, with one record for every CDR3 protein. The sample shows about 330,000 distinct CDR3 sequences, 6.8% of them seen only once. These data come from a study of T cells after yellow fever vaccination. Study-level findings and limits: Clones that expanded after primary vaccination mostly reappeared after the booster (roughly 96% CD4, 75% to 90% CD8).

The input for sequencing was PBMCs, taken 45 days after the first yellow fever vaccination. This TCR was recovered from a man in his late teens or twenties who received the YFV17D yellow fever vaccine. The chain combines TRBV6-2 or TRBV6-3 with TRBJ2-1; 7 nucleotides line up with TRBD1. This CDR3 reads CASTTSLGQYNEQFF. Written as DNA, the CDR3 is TGTGCCAGCACCACCTCCCTGGGACAGTACAATGAGCAGTTCTTC.